This is a list of T cell receptor beta chains from one sample in a study of blood T cells in healthy people across ages. Each CDR3 protein is one row after TCRdb ran MiXCR on the 5' RACE reads. The table lists about 500,000 distinct CDR3 sequences, about 24% of them singletons, with roughly 9% in the top ten. The data were also submitted as part of a second study, on T cells of mothers and their children.

The specimen was blood. The receptors derive from a boy between 10 and 17 years old in good health. Both conserved end residues are part of each CDR3. The D gene is left open where the match is weak. Clone size is not always given. Where it is, it says once, few, many or a class for expanded clones.

TRBJ2-2 many TRBD1 TRBV5-1 TGCGCCAGCAGCTTGGCGTTGGACCCCGGGACAGGGTTCGGCGGGGAGCTGTTTTTT CASSLALDPGTGFGGELFF
TRBJ1-6 . . TRBV7-2 TGTGCCAGCAGCTTGGGAATAAGCTCCTATAATTCACCCCTCCACTTT CASSLGISSYNSPLHF
TRBJ1-6 . . TRBV30 TGTGCCTGGAGTGTATTCGGCAGGGTGGGCTCACCCCTCCACTTT CAWSVFGRVGSPLHF
TRBJ2-7 few . TRBV28 TGTGCCAGCAGTTTACCGGGAGTCTCCTACGAGCAGTACTTC CASSLPGVSYEQYF
TRBJ2-1 . . TRBV20-1 TGCAGTGCTCAGGACTTATTCTCCTACAATGAGCAGTTCTTC CSAQDLFSYNEQFF
TRBJ2-7 few . TRBV20-1 TGCAGTGCTAGGGTTTCGGCAACAAGTGGGCCGGGGCAATTTTACGAGCAGTACTTC CSARVSATSGPGQFYEQYF
TRBJ2-7 . . TRBV20-1 TGCAGTGCTAGCCGGAACCTGAACTACGAGCAGTACTTC CSASRNLNYEQYF
TRBJ2-3 few . TRBV7-8 TGTGCCAGCAGCGAGTGGGACATGGGGACAGATACGCAGTATTTT CASSEWDMGTDTQYF
TRBJ1-2 . . TRBV7-9 TGTGCCAGCAGCTTAACCAGTTACGATGGCTACACCTTC CASSLTSYDGYTF
TRBJ2-1 few . TRBV15 TGTGCCACCAGCACCGAGCTCTTTGGCTCCTACAATGAGCAGTTCTTC CATSTELFGSYNEQFF
TRBJ2-3 few . TRBV7-8 TGTGCCAGCAGCCCGGACGTCTGGGGGCAAGGCACAGATACGCAGTATTTT CASSPDVWGQGTDTQYF
TRBJ1-1 few . TRBV7-9 TGTGCCAGCAGCTCCGGACAGCCTGAAGCTTTCTTT CASSSGQPEAFF
TRBJ2-7 . . TRBV14 TGTGCCAGCAGCCAAGAGGGCCAGTACGAGCAGTACTTC CASSQEGQYEQYF
TRBJ2-5 . . TRBV20-1 TGCAGTGCCCTCTGGGAGACCCAGTACTTC CSALWETQYF
TRBJ2-3 . TRBD2 TRBV7-2 TGTGCCAGCACGCCGGGACTAGCGGGGGGAACGGATACGCAGTATTTT CASTPGLAGGTDTQYF
TRBJ2-7 . TRBD1 TRBV7-2 TGTGCCAGCAGCTTAGCACAGGGGGCGATCTACGTGCAGTACTTC CASSLAQGAIYVQYF
TRBJ1-2 . . TRBV27 TGTGCCAGCAGTTCAGGACTCGCAGGGGACGCCGGGGGCTACACCTTC CASSSGLAGDAGGYTF
TRBJ1-2 many TRBD1 TRBV5-1 TGCGCCAGCAGACCACCCCAAACAGGGGGCTATGGCTACACCTTC CASRPPQTGGYGYTF
TRBJ1-2 few TRBD1 TRBV3-1 TGTGCCAGCAGCCCCGCACCGGGACAGGGGGCGAATGGCTACACCTTC CASSPAPGQGANGYTF
TRBJ2-3 . TRBD2 TRBV29-1 TGCAGCGTTGACAAGCGACTAGCGGGGGGATACACAGATACGCAGTATTTT CSVDKRLAGGYTDTQYF
TRBJ2-5 few TRBD2 TRBV28 TGTGCCAGCAGTCGTGGGGTAGCGGGAGGATTTCAAGAGACCCAGTACTTC CASSRGVAGGFQETQYF
TRBJ1-1 . . TRBV13 TGTGCCAGTTTAAAAGGCGGAGGAGCTGAAGCTTTCTTT CASLKGGGAEAFF
TRBJ2-5 few TRBD2 TRBV7-3 TGTGCCAGCAGCTTAACTAGCGGGAAGACCCAGTACTTC CASSLTSGKTQYF
TRBJ1-1 . . TRBV3-1 TGTGCCAGCAGTGATGGCTTCTCGAACACTGAAGCTTTCTTT CASSDGFSNTEAFF
TRBJ2-5 . TRBD2 TRBV24-1 TGTGCCACCAGTGGATTCCGGGAGCTAGCGGGAGTTAGGCGGGTGGAAGAGACCCAGTACTTC CATSGFRELAGVRRVEETQYF
TRBJ1-3 few . TRBV12-3/TRBV12-4 TGTGCCAGCAGTTTAGGGGGCGCTGGAAACACCATATATTTT CASSLGGAGNTIYF
TRBJ2-7 . . TRBV3-1 TGTGCCAGCAGCCAAGAAGGTAGTGGGCGCGAGCAGTACTTC CASSQEGSGREQYF
TRBJ2-1 few TRBD1 TRBV18 TGTGCCAGCTCACCAAGAGGGACAGGGCGAAGTGAGCAGTTCTTC CASSPRGTGRSEQFF
TRBJ2-4 many . TRBV29-1 TGCAGCGAGTTGACAGAGAAAAACATTCAGTACTTC CSELTEKNIQYF
TRBJ2-3 few . TRBV6-4 TGTGCCAGCAGCGAGGGGGAGGCAGATACGCAGTATTTT CASSEGEADTQYF
TRBJ2-3 . TRBD1 TRBV20-1 TGCAGTGCTCCTCGATGGGGACAGCGCACAGATACGCAGTATTTT CSAPRWGQRTDTQYF